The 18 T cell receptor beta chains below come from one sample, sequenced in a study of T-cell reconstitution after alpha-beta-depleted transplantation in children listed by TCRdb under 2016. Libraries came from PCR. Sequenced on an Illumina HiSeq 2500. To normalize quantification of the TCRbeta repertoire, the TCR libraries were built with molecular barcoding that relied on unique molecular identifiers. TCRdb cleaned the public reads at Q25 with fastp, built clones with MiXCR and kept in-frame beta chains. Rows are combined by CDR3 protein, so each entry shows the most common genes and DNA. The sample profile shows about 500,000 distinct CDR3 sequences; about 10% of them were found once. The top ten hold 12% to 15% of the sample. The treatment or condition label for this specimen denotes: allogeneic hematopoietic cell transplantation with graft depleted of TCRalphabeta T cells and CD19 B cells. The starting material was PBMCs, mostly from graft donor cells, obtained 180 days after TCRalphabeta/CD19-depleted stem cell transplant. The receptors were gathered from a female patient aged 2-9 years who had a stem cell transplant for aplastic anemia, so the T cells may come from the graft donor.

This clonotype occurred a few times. The CDR3 DNA reads as TGCAGTGCTACCTCGGGACTAGCGGTTTACACAGATACGCAGTATTTT. Translating it yields CSATSGLAVYTDTQYF. This sequence joins TRBV20-1 and TRBJ2-3; 11 positions match TRBD2. This CDR3 comprises 16 residues. The V gene's germline CDR1 is DFQATT and CDR2 SNEGSKA (reference sequence). V gave up 4 bases and J gave up 2 bases; unmatched junction bases: 8.

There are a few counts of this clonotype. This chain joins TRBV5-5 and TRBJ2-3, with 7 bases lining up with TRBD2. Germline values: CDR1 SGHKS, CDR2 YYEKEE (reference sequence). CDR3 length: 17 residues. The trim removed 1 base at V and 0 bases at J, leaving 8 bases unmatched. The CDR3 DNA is TGTGCCAGCAGCTTGATAGCTAGCGGCACTAGCACAGATACGCAGTATTTT. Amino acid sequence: CASSLIASGTSTDTQYF.

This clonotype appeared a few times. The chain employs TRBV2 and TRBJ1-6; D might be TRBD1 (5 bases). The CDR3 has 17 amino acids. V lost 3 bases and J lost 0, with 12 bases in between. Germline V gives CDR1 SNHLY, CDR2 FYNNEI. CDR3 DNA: TGTGCCAGCAGTGAGGGACCAGGGAGCTCCTATAATTCACCCCTCCACTTT. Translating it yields CASSEGPGSSYNSPLHF.

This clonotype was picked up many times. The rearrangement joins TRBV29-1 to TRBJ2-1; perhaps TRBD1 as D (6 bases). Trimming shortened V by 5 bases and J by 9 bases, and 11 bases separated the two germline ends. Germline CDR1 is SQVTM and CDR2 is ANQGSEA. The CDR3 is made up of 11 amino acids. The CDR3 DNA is TGCAGCGTTTCCGACAGGCTTGAGCAGTTCTTC. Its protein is CSVSDRLEQFF.

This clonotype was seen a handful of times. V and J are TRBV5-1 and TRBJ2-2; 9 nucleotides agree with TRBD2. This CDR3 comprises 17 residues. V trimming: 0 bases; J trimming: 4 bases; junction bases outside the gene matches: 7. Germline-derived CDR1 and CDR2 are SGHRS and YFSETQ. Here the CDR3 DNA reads TGCGCCAGCAGCTTGGAACTACTAGCGGGCCGCACCGGGGAGCTGTTTTTT. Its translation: CASSLELLAGRTGELFF.

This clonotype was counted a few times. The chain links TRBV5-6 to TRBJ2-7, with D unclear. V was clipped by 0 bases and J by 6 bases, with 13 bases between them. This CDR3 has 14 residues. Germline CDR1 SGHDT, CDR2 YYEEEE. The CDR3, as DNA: TGTGCCAGCAGCTTGGGGGTTTCGCCGGTCGAGCAGTACGTC. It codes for CASSLGVSPVEQYV.

In DNA, the CDR3 is TGCAGCGCCAACAGGGGCCCCGCGATCACCGGGGAGCTGTTTTTT. This translates into CSANRGPAITGELFF. The chain uses TRBV29-1 and TRBJ2-2, with TRBD1 identical over 7 bases. V lost 7 bases to trimming and J lost 4 bases; unmatched junction nucleotides: 12. The CDR3 runs to 15 residues. CDR1 is SQVTM and CDR2 is ANQGSEA in the germline V gene.

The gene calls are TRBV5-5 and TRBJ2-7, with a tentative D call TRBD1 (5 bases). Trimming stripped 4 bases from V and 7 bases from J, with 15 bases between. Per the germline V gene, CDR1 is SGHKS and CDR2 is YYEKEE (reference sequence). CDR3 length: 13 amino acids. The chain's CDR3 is CASSKGLTVEQYV. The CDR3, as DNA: TGTGCCAGCAGCAAGGGGTTGACGGTAGAGCAGTACGTC.

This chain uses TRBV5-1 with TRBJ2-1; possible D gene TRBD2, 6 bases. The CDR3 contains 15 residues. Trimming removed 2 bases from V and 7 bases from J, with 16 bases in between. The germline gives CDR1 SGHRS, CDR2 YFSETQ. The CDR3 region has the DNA TGCGCCAGCAGCTTCCCTTCGGGGAGGAGGAATGAGCAGTTCTTC. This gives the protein CASSFPSGRRNEQFF.

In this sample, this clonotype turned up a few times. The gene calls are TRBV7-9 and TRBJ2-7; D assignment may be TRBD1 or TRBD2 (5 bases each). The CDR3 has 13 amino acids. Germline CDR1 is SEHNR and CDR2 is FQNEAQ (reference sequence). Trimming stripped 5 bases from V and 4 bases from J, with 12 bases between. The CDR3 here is CASSIGDGYEQYV. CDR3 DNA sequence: TGTGCCAGCAGCATCGGGGACGGGTACGAGCAGTACGTC.

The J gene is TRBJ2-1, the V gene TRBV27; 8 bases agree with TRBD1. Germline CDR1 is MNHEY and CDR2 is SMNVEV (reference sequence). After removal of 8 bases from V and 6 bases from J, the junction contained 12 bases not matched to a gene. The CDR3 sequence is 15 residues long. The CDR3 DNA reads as TGTGCCAGCGAAACCCGGACAGGGTCTGCCAATGAGCAGTTCTTC. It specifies CASETRTGSANEQFF.

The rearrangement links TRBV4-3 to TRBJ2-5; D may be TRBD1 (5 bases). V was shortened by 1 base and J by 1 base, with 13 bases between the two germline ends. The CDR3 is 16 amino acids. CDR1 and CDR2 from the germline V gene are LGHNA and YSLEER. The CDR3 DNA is TGCGCCAGCAGCCAAGGGGGCCTGCTGGGCCAAGAGACCCAGTACTTC. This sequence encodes CASSQGGLLGQETQYF.

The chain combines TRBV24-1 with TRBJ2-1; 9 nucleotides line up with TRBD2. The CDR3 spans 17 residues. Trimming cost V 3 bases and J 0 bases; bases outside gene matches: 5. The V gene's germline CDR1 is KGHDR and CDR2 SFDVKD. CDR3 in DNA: TGTGCCACCAGTGATGTAGCGGGAGCAACCTCCTACAATGAGCAGTTCTTC. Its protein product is CATSDVAGATSYNEQFF.

The CDR3 here is CASSIDLPGEQYV. Here the CDR3 DNA reads TGTGCCAGTAGTATAGATCTGCCGGGCGAGCAGTACGTC. The chain is built from TRBV19 and TRBJ2-7; D unresolved. V was pared by 0 bases and J by 6 bases, with 9 bases between. The germline CDR1 and CDR2 sequences are LNHDA and SQIVND (reference sequence). The CDR3 is made up of 13 amino acids.

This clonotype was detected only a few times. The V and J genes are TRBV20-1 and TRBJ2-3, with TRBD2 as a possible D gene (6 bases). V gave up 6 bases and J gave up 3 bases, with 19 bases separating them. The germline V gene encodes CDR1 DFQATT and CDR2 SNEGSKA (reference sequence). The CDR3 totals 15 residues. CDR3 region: CSAPDGAGRTDTQYF. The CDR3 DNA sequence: TGCAGTGCCCCTGATGGGGCAGGGAGGACAGATACGCAGTATTTT.

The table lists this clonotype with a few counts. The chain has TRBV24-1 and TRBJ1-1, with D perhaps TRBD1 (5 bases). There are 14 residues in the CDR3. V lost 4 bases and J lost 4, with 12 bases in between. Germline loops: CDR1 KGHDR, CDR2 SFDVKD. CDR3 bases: TGTGCCACCAGTGAAAAAGGACAACCCACTGAAGCTTTCTTT. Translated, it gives CATSEKGQPTEAFF.

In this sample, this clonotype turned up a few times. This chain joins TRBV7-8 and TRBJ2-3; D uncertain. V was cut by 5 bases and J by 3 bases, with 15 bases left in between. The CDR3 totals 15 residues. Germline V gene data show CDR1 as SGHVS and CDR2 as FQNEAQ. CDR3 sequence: CASSPRLIRTDTQYF. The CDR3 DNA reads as TGTGCCAGCAGCCCCAGGTTAATACGAACAGATACGCAGTATTTT.

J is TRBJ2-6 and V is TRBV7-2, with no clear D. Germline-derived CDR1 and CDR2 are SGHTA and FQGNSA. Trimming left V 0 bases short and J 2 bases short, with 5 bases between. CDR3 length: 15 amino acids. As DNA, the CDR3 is TGTGCCAGCAGCTTAGCGTCGCCTGGGGCCAACGTCCTGACTTTC. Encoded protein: CASSLASPGANVLTF.